The clone carrying this T cell receptor (beta chain) was observed once. Its target is not known. Sequencing used immunoSEQ multiplex PCR; TCRdb keeps in-frame clones, though not all of them. The repertoire holds about 93,000 clones, with about 77% as singletons. These data originate in a study of PD-1 blockade in classical Hodgkin lymphoma. As to time point: cycle 4 day 1 (C4D1), after more than five weeks of nivolumab. With no exception, relapse followed autologous stem cell transplantation in all patients, and brentuximab vedotin exposure varied. CDR1 and CDR2 (germline): LGHNA, YNFKEQ. This CDR3 comprises 14 residues. With 1 base removed from V and 1 base from J, the gap between germline ends came to 7 bases. Whole-study results and caveats: With respect to the repertoire differences, their causes, possibly disease activity or prior therapy, remain undefined. CD4+ TCR diversity climbed significantly by C4D1, unlike CD8+ TCR diversity. Patients who initiated nivolumab within 1 year of ASCT were excluded. Newly diagnosed patients had diversity similar to the baseline diversity of complete responders.

Material: peripheral blood mononuclear cells (PBMCs), obtained before the fourth cycle of nivolumab. The chain recombines TRBV4-2 with TRBJ1-1; D is uncertain. The source is a human donor with classical Hodgkin lymphoma. CDR3 coding DNA: TGTGCCAGCAGCCAAGGAACAGCGAACACTGAAGCTTTCTTT. The encoded protein is CASSQGTANTEAFF.